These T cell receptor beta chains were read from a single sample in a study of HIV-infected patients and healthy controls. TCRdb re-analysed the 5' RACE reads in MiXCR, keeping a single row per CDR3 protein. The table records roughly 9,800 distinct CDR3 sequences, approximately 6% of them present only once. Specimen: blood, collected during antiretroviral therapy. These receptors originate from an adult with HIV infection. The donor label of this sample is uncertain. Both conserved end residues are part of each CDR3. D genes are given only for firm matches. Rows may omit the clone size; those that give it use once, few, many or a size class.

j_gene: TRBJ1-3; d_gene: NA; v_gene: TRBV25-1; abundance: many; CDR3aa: CASSALTNSGNTIYF; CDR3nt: TGTGCCAGCAGTGCCTTGACCAACTCTGGAAACACCATATATTTT
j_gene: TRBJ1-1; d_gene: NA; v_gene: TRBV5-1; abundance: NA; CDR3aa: CASSRDTMNTEAFF; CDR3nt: TGCGCCAGCAGTCGGGACACCATGAACACTGAAGCTTTCTTT
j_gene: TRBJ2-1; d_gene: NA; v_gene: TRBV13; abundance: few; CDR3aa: CASSLGVWRNSYNEQFF; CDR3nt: TGTGCCAGCAGCTTAGGTGTATGGAGGAACTCCTACAATGAGCAGTTCTTC
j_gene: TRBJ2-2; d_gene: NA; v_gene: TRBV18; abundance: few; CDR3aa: CASSPSRANANTGELFF; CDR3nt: TGTGCCAGCTCCCCTTCCCGGGCTAACGCGAACACCGGGGAGCTGTTTTTT
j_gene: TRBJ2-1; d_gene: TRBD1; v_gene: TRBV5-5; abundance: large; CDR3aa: CASSPIQGPNEQFF; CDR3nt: TGTGCCAGCAGCCCAATACAGGGGCCCAATGAGCAGTTCTTC
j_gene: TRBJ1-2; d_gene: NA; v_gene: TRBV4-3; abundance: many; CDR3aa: CASSQRWASGDGYTF; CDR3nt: TGCGCCAGCAGCCAAAGATGGGCGTCCGGCGATGGCTACACCTTC
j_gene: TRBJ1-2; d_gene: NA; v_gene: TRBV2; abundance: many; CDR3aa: CASSDGGVVGYTF; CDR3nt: TGTGCCAGCAGTGATGGGGGAGTGGTTGGCTACACCTTC
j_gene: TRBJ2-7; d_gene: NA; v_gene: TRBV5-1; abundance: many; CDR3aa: CASSQRDNGEQYF; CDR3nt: TGCGCCAGCAGCCAACGGGACAACGGCGAGCAGTACTTC
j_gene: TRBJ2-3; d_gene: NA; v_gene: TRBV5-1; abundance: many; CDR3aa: CASSQVAESISCYF; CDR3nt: TGCGCCAGCAGCCAAGTAGCGGAGTCCATCTCCTGCTATTTT
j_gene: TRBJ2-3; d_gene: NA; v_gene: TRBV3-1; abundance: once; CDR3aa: CASSQGADADTQYF; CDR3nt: TGTGCCAGCAGCCAAGGAGCAGATGCAGATACGCAGTATTTT
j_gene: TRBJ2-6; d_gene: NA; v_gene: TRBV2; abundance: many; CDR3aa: CASREYSGANVLTF; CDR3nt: TGTGCCAGCAGGGAGTATTCTGGGGCCAACGTCCTGACTTTC
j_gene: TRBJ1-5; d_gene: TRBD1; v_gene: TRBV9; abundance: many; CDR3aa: CASSPTGGSNQPQHF; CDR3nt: TGTGCCAGCAGCCCGACAGGGGGGAGCAATCAGCCCCAGCATTTT
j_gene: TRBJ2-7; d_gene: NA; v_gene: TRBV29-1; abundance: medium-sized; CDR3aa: CSVESPGGTYEQYF; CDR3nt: TGCAGCGTTGAGTCGCCAGGGGGGACCTACGAGCAGTACTTC
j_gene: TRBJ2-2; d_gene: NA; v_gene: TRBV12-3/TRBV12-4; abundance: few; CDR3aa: CASSRDFYTGELFF; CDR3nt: TGTGCCAGCAGTCGGGACTTTTACACCGGGGAGCTGTTTTTT
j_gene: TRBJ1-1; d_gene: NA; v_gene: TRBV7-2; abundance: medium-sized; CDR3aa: CASSLETTEAFF; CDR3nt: TGTGCCAGCAGCTTAGAAACCACTGAAGCTTTCTTT
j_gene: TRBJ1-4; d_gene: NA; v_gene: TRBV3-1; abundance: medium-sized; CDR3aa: CASSPTAGLEEKLFF; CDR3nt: TGTGCCAGCAGCCCAACAGCAGGGTTGGAAGAAAAACTGTTTTTT
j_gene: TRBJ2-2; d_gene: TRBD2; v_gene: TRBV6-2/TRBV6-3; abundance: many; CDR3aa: CASSSPGLAGVIGELFF; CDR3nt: TGTGCCAGCAGTTCACCGGGACTAGCGGGGGTTATAGGGGAGCTGTTTTTT
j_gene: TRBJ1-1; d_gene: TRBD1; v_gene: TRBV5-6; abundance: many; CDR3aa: CASSPEVGQENTEAFF; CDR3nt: TGTGCCAGCAGCCCGGAAGTGGGACAGGAGAACACTGAAGCTTTCTTT
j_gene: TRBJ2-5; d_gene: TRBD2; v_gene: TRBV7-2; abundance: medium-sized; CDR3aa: CASSLLASGAPVQETQYF; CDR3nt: TGTGCCAGCAGCTTATTGGCTAGCGGGGCCCCAGTTCAAGAGACCCAGTACTTC
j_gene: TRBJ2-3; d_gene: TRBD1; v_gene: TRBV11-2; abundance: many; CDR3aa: CASSFPFRGHRTDTQYF; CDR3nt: TGTGCCAGCAGCTTCCCTTTCAGGGGGCATCGCACAGATACGCAGTATTTT
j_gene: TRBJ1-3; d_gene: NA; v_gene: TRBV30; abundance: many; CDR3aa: CAWSVSGDPGNTIYF; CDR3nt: TGTGCCTGGAGTGTAAGCGGGGATCCTGGAAACACCATATATTTT
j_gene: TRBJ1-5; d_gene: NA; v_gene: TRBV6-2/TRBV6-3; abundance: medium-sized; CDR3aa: CATPQPQHF; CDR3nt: TGTGCCACCCCTCAGCCCCAGCATTTT
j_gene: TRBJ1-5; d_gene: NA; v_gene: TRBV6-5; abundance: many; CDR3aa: CASSYSGRNQPQHF; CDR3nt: TGTGCCAGCAGTTACTCGGGCCGCAATCAGCCCCAGCATTTT
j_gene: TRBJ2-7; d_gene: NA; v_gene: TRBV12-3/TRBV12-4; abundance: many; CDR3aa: CASSKGGPSEYF; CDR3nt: TGTGCCAGCAGTAAGGGAGGTCCCTCGGAGTACTTC
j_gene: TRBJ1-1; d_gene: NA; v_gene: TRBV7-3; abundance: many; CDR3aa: CASSLNPGSMTEAFF; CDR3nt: TGTGCCAGCAGCTTAAACCCAGGTAGCATGACTGAAGCTTTCTTT
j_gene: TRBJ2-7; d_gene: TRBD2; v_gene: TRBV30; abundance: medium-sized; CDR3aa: CAWSVGLAGDEQYF; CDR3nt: TGTGCCTGGAGTGTGGGACTAGCGGGGGACGAGCAGTACTTC
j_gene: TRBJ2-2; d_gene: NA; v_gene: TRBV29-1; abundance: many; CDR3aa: CSVGNTGELFF; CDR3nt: TGCAGCGTTGGGAACACCGGGGAGCTGTTTTTT
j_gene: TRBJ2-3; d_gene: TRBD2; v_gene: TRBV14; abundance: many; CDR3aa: CASSQVPSGAQYF; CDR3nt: TGTGCCAGCAGCCAAGTGCCTAGCGGGGCACAGTATTTT
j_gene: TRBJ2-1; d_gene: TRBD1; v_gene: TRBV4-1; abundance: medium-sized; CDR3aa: CASSHHGTGGYNEQFF; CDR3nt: TGCGCCAGCAGCCATCATGGGACAGGGGGATACAATGAGCAGTTCTTC
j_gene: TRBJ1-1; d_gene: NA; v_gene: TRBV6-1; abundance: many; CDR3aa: CASSRIRELNTEAFF; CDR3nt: TGTGCCAGCAGTAGAATCAGGGAATTGAACACTGAAGCTTTCTTT
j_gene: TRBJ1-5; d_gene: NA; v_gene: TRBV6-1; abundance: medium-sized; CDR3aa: CASLQFANQPQHF; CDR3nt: TGTGCCAGCCTACAGTTTGCGAATCAGCCCCAGCATTTT
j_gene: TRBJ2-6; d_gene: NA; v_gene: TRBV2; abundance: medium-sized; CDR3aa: CATGFSGANVLTF; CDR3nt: TGTGCCACGGGGTTTTCTGGGGCCAACGTCCTGACTTTC
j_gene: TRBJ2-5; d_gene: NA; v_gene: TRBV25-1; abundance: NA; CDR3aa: CASSADSWYQETQYF; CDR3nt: TGTGCCAGCAGTGCGGACAGCTGGTACCAAGAGACCCAGTACTTC
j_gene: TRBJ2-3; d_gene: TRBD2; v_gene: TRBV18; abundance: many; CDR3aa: CASSPGLAGEGDTQYF; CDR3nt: TGTGCCAGCTCTCCAGGACTAGCGGGAGAGGGAGATACGCAGTATTTT
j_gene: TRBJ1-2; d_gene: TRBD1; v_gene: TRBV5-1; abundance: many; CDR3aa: CASSWGQGADYGYTF; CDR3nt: TGCGCCAGCAGCTGGGGACAGGGGGCAGACTATGGCTACACCTTC
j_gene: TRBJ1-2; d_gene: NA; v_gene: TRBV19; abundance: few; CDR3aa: CASSLKVMGYGYTF; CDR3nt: TGTGCCAGTAGTTTAAAAGTAATGGGCTATGGCTACACCTTC
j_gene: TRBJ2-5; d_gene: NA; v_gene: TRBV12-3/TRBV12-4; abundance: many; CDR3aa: CASSRGGVETQYF; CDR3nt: TGTGCCAGCAGTAGAGGGGGGGTTGAGACCCAGTACTTC
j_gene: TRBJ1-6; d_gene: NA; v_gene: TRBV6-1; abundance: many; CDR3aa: CASSRDRSSYNSPLHF; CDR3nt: TGTGCCAGCAGTCGAGACAGAAGCTCCTATAATTCACCCCTCCACTTT
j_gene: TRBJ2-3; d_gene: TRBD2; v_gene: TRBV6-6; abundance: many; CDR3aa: CASSPTSGFADTQYF; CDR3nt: TGTGCCAGCAGTCCGACTAGCGGGTTTGCAGATACGCAGTATTTT
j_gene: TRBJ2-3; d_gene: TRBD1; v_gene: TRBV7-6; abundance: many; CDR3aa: CASSVRDRVNRGPWRERTDTQYF; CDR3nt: TGTGCCAGCAGCGTCCGGGACAGGGTCAACCGAGGCCCATGGCGGGAGAGGACAGATACGCAGTATTTT
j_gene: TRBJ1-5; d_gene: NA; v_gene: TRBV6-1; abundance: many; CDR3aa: CASGPQHF; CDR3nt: TGTGCCAGCGGGCCCCAGCATTTT
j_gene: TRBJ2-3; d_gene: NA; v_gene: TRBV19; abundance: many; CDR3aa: CASSFRGALRTDTQYF; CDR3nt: TGTGCCAGTAGTTTCCGGGGGGCGCTTCGCACAGATACGCAGTATTTT
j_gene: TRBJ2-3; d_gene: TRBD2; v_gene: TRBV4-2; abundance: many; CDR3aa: CASSQLAGGPSDTQYF; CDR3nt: TGTGCCAGCAGCCAACTAGCGGGAGGGCCCTCAGATACGCAGTATTTT
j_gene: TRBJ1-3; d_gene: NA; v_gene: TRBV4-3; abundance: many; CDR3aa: CASSQGGRGNTIYF; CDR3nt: TGCGCCAGCAGCCAAGGGGGTAGGGGAAACACCATATATTTT
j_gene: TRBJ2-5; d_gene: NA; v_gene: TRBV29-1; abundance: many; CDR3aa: CSVAVSSSDGVQYF; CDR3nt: TGCAGCGTTGCAGTCTCGAGCTCAGATGGAGTCCAGTACTTC
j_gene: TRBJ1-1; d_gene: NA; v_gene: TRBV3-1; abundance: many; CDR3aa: CASSQEPGSNTEAFF; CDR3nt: TGTGCCAGCAGCCAAGAACCGGGCTCAAACACTGAAGCTTTCTTT
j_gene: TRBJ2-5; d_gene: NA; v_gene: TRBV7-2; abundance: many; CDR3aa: CASSLAGTVETQYF; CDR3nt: TGTGCCAGCAGCTTAGCAGGAACGGTGGAGACCCAGTACTTC
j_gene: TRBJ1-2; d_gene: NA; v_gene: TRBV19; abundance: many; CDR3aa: CASIRGIGYGYTF; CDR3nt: TGTGCCAGTATTAGGGGAATCGGGTATGGCTACACCTTC
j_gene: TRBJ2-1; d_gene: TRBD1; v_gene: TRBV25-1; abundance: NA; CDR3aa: CASSRQGKDEQFF; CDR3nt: TGTGCCAGCAGTCGACAGGGGAAGGATGAGCAGTTCTTC
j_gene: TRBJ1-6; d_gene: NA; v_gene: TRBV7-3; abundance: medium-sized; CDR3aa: CASSSTPAGSSYNSPLHF; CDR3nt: TGTGCCAGCAGCTCCACTCCCGCTGGGAGCTCCTATAATTCACCCCTCCACTTT
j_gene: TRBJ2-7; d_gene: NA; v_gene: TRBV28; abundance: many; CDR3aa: CASSLLPPRLDEQYF; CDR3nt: TGTGCCAGCAGTTTATTGCCCCCTCGGCTAGACGAGCAGTACTTC